This TCR beta chain was captured in a study of T-cell reconstitution after alpha-beta-depleted transplantation in children. General study results and limits: Diversity and T-cell counts at one year after transplant derived mostly from new T cells. In patients about two months after transplant, alpha-beta T cells reportedly arose from several hundred expanded graft clones. It was surviving recipient T cells and thymic progenitors that gave some patients high TCRbeta diversity at day 60.

This clonotype was observed many times. The antigen is not known. Unique molecular identifiers were incorporated into the prepared TCRbeta library. MiXCR, run by TCRdb on the PCR reads, gives a single entry per CDR3 protein. The repertoire has over 150,000 distinct CDR3 sequences, roughly 6.6% of them found once; the top ten carry less than 7%. The V segment lost 4 bases and the J segment 3 bases; nucleotides outside the gene matches: 7. Germline-derived CDR1 and CDR2 are SGHRS and YFSETQ. The CDR3 loop spans 17 amino acids. This sample comprised PBMCs, obtained before TCRalphabeta/CD19-depleted stem cell transplant. The genes are TRBV5-1 and TRBJ2-1; 13 bases match TRBD2. This TCR came from a boy between 2 and 10 years old with acute lymphoblastic leukemia, due to receive a stem cell transplant. In nucleotides, the CDR3 is TGCGCCAGCAGCCCCATTAGGACTAGCGGGAGCTACAATGAGCAGTTCTTC. It codes for CASSPIRTSGSYNEQFF.